Shown below are 16 T cell receptor beta chains from a single sample sequenced in a study of Graves' ophthalmopathy and Graves' hyperthyroidism. Beta-chain TCR CDR3 regions were amplified from RNA transcripts. After a first-round RT-PCR with HTBI primers, a second-round multiplex PCR was run. TCRdb reanalysed the multiplex PCR reads using MiXCR and keeps one entry per CDR3 protein. This sample has about 220,000 distinct CDR3 sequences; around a fifth occur once, and the top ten carry around two fifths. The sequenced material came from peripheral blood. The receptor source for this set is a woman in her forties or fifties with Graves' ophthalmopathy.

This clonotype was detected only a few times. The genes are TRBV4-2 and TRBJ2-7; no firm D call. This CDR3 contains 15 residues. V lost 3 bases, J lost 0 bases, and 12 bases lay in between. CDR1 is LGHNA, CDR2 YNFKEQ, per germline. CDR3 region: CASSHSERISYEQYF. The CDR3 DNA reads as TGTGCCAGCAGCCATTCGGAAAGGATCTCCTACGAGCAGTACTTC.

This clonotype was counted ten times or more. This chain's CDR3 is CASSLGTKNIQYF. In nucleotides, the CDR3 is TGTGCCAGCAGTTTAGGCACCAAAAACATTCAGTACTTC. The chain couples TRBV12-3 or TRBV12-4 to TRBJ2-4; D ambiguous. V gave up 1 base and J gave up 2 bases, with 3 bases separating them. The CDR3 has 13 amino acids.

This chain joins TRBV6-2 or TRBV6-3 and TRBJ2-7, with D possibly TRBD2 on 7 matching bases. The germline V gene has CDR1 MNHEY and CDR2 SVGEGT. The CDR3 contains 14 residues. Trimming cost V 6 bases and J 3 bases, with 15 bases left between them. The CDR3 nucleotides read TGTGCCAGCAGAGTGGCGGGGGACATCTACGAGCAGTACTTC. This translates into CASRVAGDIYEQYF.

This clonotype came up a few times. J is TRBJ2-2 and V is TRBV5-1; TRBD2 aligns across 10 bases. With 2 bases clipped from V and 2 bases from J, the junction kept 3 bases outside the gene matches. Germline V gives CDR1 SGHRS, CDR2 YFSETQ. The CDR3 extends over 16 amino acids. The CDR3 loop reads CASSFLAGVNTGELFF. As DNA, the CDR3 is TGCGCCAGCAGCTTCCTAGCGGGAGTTAACACCGGGGAGCTGTTTTTT. The full variable domain, with the rest looked up from reference TRBV5-1 and TRBJ2-2, is KAGVTQTPRYLIKTRGQQVTLSCSPISGHRSVSWYQQTPGQGLQFLFEYFSETQRNKGNFPGRFSGRQFSNSRSEMNVSTLELGDSALYLCASSFLAGVNTGELFFGEGSRLTVL.

This clonotype was observed a few times. The rearrangement joins TRBV3-1 to TRBJ1-2; perhaps TRBD1 as D (5 bases). This CDR3 has 11 residues. The V and J ends lost 5 bases and 8 bases respectively, with 9 bases between them. The germline V gene has CDR1 LGHDT and CDR2 YNNKEL (reference sequence). The CDR3 DNA reads TGTGCCAGCAGCGGGGGGGACGGCTACACCTTC. It encodes CASSGGDGYTF.

This clonotype was seen at least ten times. The chain joins TRBV27 to TRBJ1-1, with unresolved D. The V end was cut by 5 bases, the J end by 1 base, with 5 bases between. This CDR3 contains 12 residues. Per germline, CDR1 MNHEY and CDR2 SMNVEV (reference sequence). CDR3 sequence reads: CASSEGNTEAFF. CDR3 sequence (DNA): TGTGCCAGCAGTGAGGGGAACACTGAAGCTTTCTTT.

This clonotype was found many times. The chain uses TRBV6-5 and TRBJ1-3; tentative D call: TRBD1 (5 bases). This CDR3 contains 16 residues. CDR1 is MNHEY and CDR2 is SVGAGI in the germline V gene. V was shortened by 2 bases and J by 4 bases, with 15 bases between the two germline ends. The CDR3 loop reads CASSYRRDRGGNTIYF. The CDR3 nucleotides read TGTGCCAGCAGTTACCGCCGGGACCGCGGGGGAAACACCATATATTTT.

The chain joins TRBV6-2 or TRBV6-3 to TRBJ1-3; D is unresolved. The CDR3 contains 15 residues. The germline gives CDR1 MNHEY, CDR2 SVGEGT. Trimming pared 2 bases from V and 0 bases from J, leaving 8 bases between. CDR3 bases: TGTGCCAGCAGTTACATATGGAGCTCTGGAAACACCATATATTTT. Amino acid sequence: CASSYIWSSGNTIYF.

The table lists this clonotype with many counts. The chain combines TRBV28 with TRBJ2-7; 11 nucleotides align to TRBD2. The CDR3 is 14 amino acids. V was pared by 6 bases and J by 5 bases, with 6 bases of the junction left unmatched. Germline CDR1 MDHEN, CDR2 SYDVKM. The CDR3: CASRATSGMDEQYF. The DNA for the CDR3 is TGTGCCAGCAGGGCGACTAGCGGGATGGACGAGCAGTACTTC.

The V and J genes are TRBV20-1 and TRBJ1-2, with D maybe TRBD1 (5 bases). Germline V gives CDR1 DFQATT, CDR2 SNEGSKA (reference sequence). The V and J ends lost 0 bases and 4 bases respectively, with 12 bases between them. The CDR3 extends over 14 amino acids. The DNA of the CDR3 is TGCAGTGCTAGAGAACCGGGGACGAGCTATGGCTACACCTTC. Residues: CSAREPGTSYGYTF.

This clonotype appeared many times. The V call is TRBV6-1, the J call TRBJ2-5; perhaps TRBD2 as D (5 bases). The CDR3 has 12 residues. Trimming removed 8 bases at V and 3 bases at J, with 10 bases between. Germline V lookup: CDR1 MNHNS, CDR2 SASEGT. The CDR3 DNA sequence: TGTGCCAGCGCCCTAGCCGAAGAGACCCAGTACTTC. It translates to CASALAEETQYF.

The chain combines TRBV19 with TRBJ1-5; D remains unclear. CDR3 length: 14 residues. The germline V gene encodes CDR1 LNHDA and CDR2 SQIVND (reference sequence). Trimming took 9 bases from V and 4 from J, leaving 16 bases between them. The CDR3 bases are TGTGCCAGCCACTCCGGGATCCTAAATCAGCCCCAGCATTTT. Residues: CASHSGILNQPQHF.

The chain combines TRBV12-5 with TRBJ2-7; 9 nucleotides match TRBD1. This CDR3 spans 14 amino acids. From germline, CDR1 is LGHNT and CDR2 FRNRAP. V was pared by 1 base and J by 7 bases, with 5 bases of the junction left unmatched. For the CDR3, the DNA is TGTGCTAGTGGTTTGGGGGACAGGGTTAGTGAGCAGTACTTC. Its protein is CASGLGDRVSEQYF.

This clonotype was picked up many times. The V and J genes are TRBV19 and TRBJ1-5; D may be TRBD1 (6 bases). V lost 1 base and J lost 10, with 14 bases in between. The CDR3 is made up of 14 amino acids. Germline V gene data show CDR1 as LNHDA and CDR2 as SQIVND (reference sequence). Written as DNA, the CDR3 is TGTGCCAGTAGTATAGCGGGGGGCGAGTTTCCCCAGCATTTT. Its translation: CASSIAGGEFPQHF.

Many counts were recorded for this clonotype. This rearrangement joins TRBV5-1 to TRBJ1-2; D is unresolved. Trimming removed 7 bases at V and 7 bases at J, with 20 bases between. CDR1 and CDR2 from the germline V gene are SGHRS and YFSETQ. This CDR3 is built from 14 residues. CDR3 region: CASGIDGIRGGYTF. Written as DNA, the CDR3 is TGCGCCAGCGGCATCGACGGAATCCGGGGTGGCTACACCTTC.

The gene calls are TRBV12-5 and TRBJ2-7, with D possibly matching TRBD2 (5 bases). There are 13 residues in the CDR3. CDR1 LGHNT and CDR2 FRNRAP come from the germline V gene. Between the trimmed V and J ends, which lost 2 bases and 4 bases, there was a span of 9 bases. Here the CDR3 DNA reads TGTGCTAGTGGTTTGCGGGGTGTGTACGAGCAGTACTTC. This gives the protein CASGLRGVYEQYF.